The clone carrying this T cell receptor beta chain was seen just once. Antigen: not known. The data belong to a study of cytomegalovirus exposure and HLA in healthy donors. CDR3 length equals 13 residues. From germline, CDR1 is SNHLY and CDR2 FYNNEI. V dropped 5 bases and J dropped 6 bases, with 11 bases sitting between them. Overall study results and limits: Rarity held for most TCR sequences, but there were some public TCRs that occurred in many donors.

60 Vbeta and 13 Jbeta primers were used in PCR. The protocol was immunoSEQ multiplex PCR, while the TCRdb copy is restricted to in-frame clones and leaves out a portion. The table has fewer than 250,000 clones, 82% seen once. Sequenced sample: PBMCs. The rearrangement links TRBV2 to TRBJ2-1; D gene ambiguous. The origin of this receptor is a middle-aged man in good health and CMV-seropositive. In DNA, the CDR3 is TGTGCCAGCAGTTGGGCCCCTCCCAATGAGCAGTTCTTC. Translation: CASSWAPPNEQFF.